The 20 T cell receptor beta chains below all came from one sample that was sequenced in a study of human versus mouse CDR3 diversity and MHC coevolution (dated by TCRdb to between 2016 and 2019). Library creation used the immunoSEQ multiplex PCR assay. The table comes from immuneACCESS by way of TCRdb, which keeps in-frame sequences with V and J called. Part of the clones is missing from these tables; in studies checked, under half for an unresolved V gene and the rest for unknown reasons. The sample has around 59,000 clones on record, just under 95% of them singletons. The ten biggest clones cover 18% of the sample. The specimen was naive CD4+ T cells from blood. This specimen's cell subset or site label, interpreted: CD45RO-negative CD62L-positive naive CD4 T cells. The source of these receptors is a person aged 55 to 70 in good health.

This rearrangement joins TRBV11-2 to TRBJ2-2, with D unclear. Per germline, CDR1 SGHAT and CDR2 FQNNGV. Trimming took 5 bases from V and 0 from J, leaving 10 bases between them. This CDR3 spans 15 amino acids. The CDR3 loop reads CASSRSRSNTGELFF. The CDR3 DNA is TGTGCCAGCAGCAGATCGCGCTCGAACACCGGGGAGCTGTTTTTT.

This chain uses TRBV5-1 with TRBJ2-7, with 7 nucleotides matching TRBD1. Trimming cost V 0 bases and J 5 bases; bases outside gene matches: 11. The CDR3 sequence is 16 residues long. Germline lookup yields CDR1 SGHRS and CDR2 YFSETQ. The CDR3 protein is CASSLGGEGGRNEQYF. The CDR3 DNA follows: TGCGCCAGCAGCTTGGGAGGGGAAGGGGGCAGGAACGAGCAGTACTTC.

The chain has TRBV5-1 and TRBJ2-3; 7 bases align to TRBD1. The CDR3 extends over 14 amino acids. Germline CDR1 and CDR2: SGHRS and YFSETQ. Trimming removed 7 bases from V and 6 bases from J; junction bases left unmatched: 11. CDR3 loop: CASAGTAGSDTQYF. CDR3 coding DNA: TGCGCCAGCGCCGGGACAGCCGGCTCGGATACGCAGTATTTT. The whole variable domain, filled in from reference TRBV5-1 and TRBJ2-3, reads KAGVTQTPRYLIKTRGQQVTLSCSPISGHRSVSWYQQTPGQGLQFLFEYFSETQRNKGNFPGRFSGRQFSNSRSEMNVSTLELGDSALYLCASAGTAGSDTQYFGPGTRLTVL.

The V and J genes are TRBV7-9 and TRBJ2-5; D is possibly TRBD2 (6 bases). There are 15 residues in the CDR3. V was trimmed by 11 bases and J by 2 bases, leaving 21 bases between them. CDR1 and CDR2 from the germline V gene are SEHNR and FQNEAQ (reference sequence). The CDR3 here is CAVPRPLAGQETQYF. The CDR3 coding sequence is TGTGCCGTACCCCGGCCACTAGCAGGGCAAGAGACCCAGTACTTC.

This chain connects TRBV18 to TRBJ1-1; 11 bases match TRBD1. Trimming cost V 3 bases and J 7 bases; bases outside gene matches: 10. This CDR3 has 16 amino acids. Germline V lookup: CDR1 KGHSH, CDR2 LQKENI. The CDR3 sequence: CASSPAPPGQGVEAFF. The CDR3 DNA is TGTGCCAGCTCACCCGCTCCTCCGGGACAGGGGGTTGAAGCTTTCTTT.

This chain uses TRBV4-1 with TRBJ1-1; 8 bases are shared with TRBD1. CDR1 and CDR2 (germline): MGHRA, YSYEKL. V dropped 4 bases and J dropped 1; count of bases not matched to a gene: 11. CDR3 length: 17 amino acids. CDR3: CASSPSNTGTGNTEAFF. The DNA for the CDR3 is TGCGCCAGCAGCCCAAGTAATACCGGGACAGGGAACACTGAAGCTTTCTTT.

The J gene is TRBJ2-7, the V gene TRBV10-3; 10 bases match TRBD1. The CDR3 has 17 residues. The trim removed 3 bases at V and 9 bases at J, leaving 17 bases unmatched. Germline values: CDR1 ENHRY, CDR2 SYGVKD. Written as DNA, the CDR3 is TGTGCCATCAGTGATTCCGACAGGGGGCCCACTCGGGGGCGGCAGTACTTC. Protein: CAISDSDRGPTRGRQYF.

V and J are TRBV15 and TRBJ2-2, with D tentatively TRBD2 (5 bases). Deletions cut 0 bases from V and 1 base from J, with 6 bases between. This CDR3 has 15 residues. In germline, CDR1 is LNHNV, CDR2 YYDKDF (reference sequence). The CDR3 here is CATSRDSGNTGELFF. The CDR3 nucleotides read TGTGCCACCAGCAGAGACAGCGGGAACACCGGGGAGCTGTTTTTT.

The chain combines TRBV29-1 with TRBJ2-7; TRBD1 aligns across 8 bases. V shed 6 bases, J shed 6 bases, and the junction held 13 bases outside the gene matches. The V gene's germline CDR1 is SQVTM and CDR2 ANQGSEA. The CDR3 contains 14 residues. CDR3 nucleotides: TGCAGCGTCCAGCGGACAGGGCGAGGGCGCGAGCAGTACTTC. Protein sequence: CSVQRTGRGREQYF.

CDR3 sequence: CASTRQGGLRTDTQYF. CDR3 bases: TGTGCCAGCACCAGGCAGGGAGGGCTAAGGACAGATACGCAGTATTTT. The rearrangement joins TRBV13 to TRBJ2-3; 7 bases are a match to TRBD2. The CDR3 has 16 residues. Germline CDR1 PRHDT, CDR2 FYEKMQ (reference sequence). Trimming at V came to 7 bases and at J to 3 bases, leaving 13 bases not matched to a gene.

The rearrangement joins TRBV4-1 to TRBJ2-3; D not resolved. The germline V gene has CDR1 MGHRA and CDR2 YSYEKL. V was trimmed by 11 bases and J by 9 bases, leaving 12 bases between them. CDR3 size: 10 residues. CDR3 region: CAGLGQTQYF. The CDR3 nucleotides are TGCGCCGGGCTGGGCCAAACGCAGTATTTT.

The chain carries TRBV6-5 and TRBJ2-7; 14 bases align to TRBD2. This CDR3 region has 15 residues. Losses at the gene ends were 6 bases for V and 2 bases for J; bases not matched to a gene: 3. CDR1 is MNHEY and CDR2 is SVGAGI in the germline V gene. CDR3 residues: CASSWGLAGAYEQYF. In DNA form, the CDR3 reads TGTGCCAGCAGCTGGGGACTAGCGGGAGCCTACGAGCAGTACTTC.

The rearrangement links TRBV29-1 to TRBJ2-6; D gene unclear. The V end lost 6 bases, the J end lost 0 bases, and 6 bases lay between the germline ends. The CDR3 length is 13 residues. Germline CDR1 SQVTM, CDR2 ANQGSEA. CDR3 sequence: CSVADSGANVLTF. CDR3 DNA: TGCAGCGTAGCCGACTCTGGGGCCAACGTCCTGACTTTC.

The chain combines TRBV6-5 with TRBJ2-3, with TRBD2 matching 8 bases. Germline assignment: CDR1 MNHEY and CDR2 SVGAGI. The CDR3 length is 13 residues. Trimming removed 5 bases from V and 8 bases from J; junction bases left unmatched: 6. CDR3 sequence reads: CASSRGLESTQYF. DNA of the CDR3: TGTGCCAGCAGTCGGGGACTAGAAAGTACGCAGTATTTT.

V and J are TRBV2 and TRBJ2-7, with D possibly TRBD2 on 5 matching bases. Germline assignment: CDR1 SNHLY and CDR2 FYNNEI. The CDR3 is 11 amino acids. Between the trimmed V and J ends, which lost 6 bases and 6 bases, there was a span of 9 bases. CDR3 sequence: CASSQLVEQYF. In nucleotides, the CDR3 is TGTGCCAGCAGCCAACTAGTCGAGCAGTACTTC.

The V and J genes are TRBV19 and TRBJ1-1; 7 bases match TRBD1. There are 14 residues in the CDR3. Germline lookup yields CDR1 LNHDA and CDR2 SQIVND (reference sequence). Trimming at V came to 2 bases and at J to 10 bases, leaving 10 bases not matched to a gene. CDR3 loop: CASSIRITGAVAFF. The CDR3 DNA is TGTGCCAGTAGTATAAGGATTACAGGGGCCGTAGCTTTCTTT.

V and J are TRBV7-9 and TRBJ1-4; D ambiguous. CDR1 is SEHNR, CDR2 FQNEAQ, per germline (reference sequence). The CDR3 runs to 13 residues. Deletions cut 3 bases from V and 8 bases from J, with 10 bases between. CDR3 loop: CASSFPGNEKLFF. The CDR3 DNA sequence: TGTGCCAGCAGCTTCCCGGGGAACGAAAAACTGTTTTTT.

V is TRBV10-3 and J is TRBJ2-1, with D unresolved. This CDR3 has 15 residues. V was cut by 4 bases and J by 1 base, with 11 bases left in between. Germline CDR1 is ENHRY and CDR2 is SYGVKD. DNA of the CDR3: TGTGCCATCAGTGGAGGCAGCCCGTCCTACAATGAGCAGTTCTTC. Translated, it gives CAISGGSPSYNEQFF.

The chain is built from TRBV9 and TRBJ2-5; 14 bases are shared with TRBD2. V trimming: 4 bases; J trimming: 4 bases; junction bases outside the gene matches: 6. Germline CDR1 and CDR2: SGDLS and YYNGEE. The length of the CDR3 is 16 residues. The CDR3 bases are TGTGCCAGCAGCCTCTTCGGGACTAGCGGGAGAGAGACCCAGTACTTC. Translated: CASSLFGTSGRETQYF. Using reference TRBV9 and TRBJ2-5 for the parts outside the CDR3, the full variable domain is DSGVTQTPKHLITATGQRVTLRCSPRSGDLSVYWYQQSLDQGLQFLIQYYNGEERAKGNILERFSAQQFPDLHSELNLSSLELGDSALYFCASSLFGTSGRETQYFGPGTRLLVL.

This clone turned up a few times. The V gene is TRBV11-2, the J gene TRBJ2-5; no definite D call. V lost 3 bases and J 1 base, leaving 6 bases between the germline ends. Germline CDR1 reads SGHAT; CDR2 reads FQNNGV. CDR3 length equals 13 residues. CDR3 nucleotide sequence: TGTGCCAGCAGCTTGATACTCCAAGAGACCCAGTACTTC. It codes for CASSLILQETQYF. Filled out from reference TRBV11-2 and TRBJ2-5, the complete variable domain reads EAGVAQSPRYKIIEKRQSVAFWCNPISGHATLYWYQQILGQGPKLLIQFQNNGVVDDSQLPKDRFSAERLKGVDSTLKIQPAKLEDSAVYLCASSLILQETQYFGPGTRLLVL.